This T cell receptor (beta chain) was obtained from a study of PD-1 blockade in mismatch repair-deficient tumors. Clones were read by immunoSEQ multiplex PCR, and TCRdb kept only the in-frame ones, dropping some. Altogether about 22,000 clones are present, approximately 84% being singletons, with the ten largest covering about 15%. Every patient had mismatch repair deficiency by PCR or immunohistochemistry. Three pembrolizumab responders had their TCRs sequenced. The CDR3 covers 15 residues. V was trimmed by 1 base and J by 7 bases, leaving 14 bases between them. Germline V lookup: CDR1 SGHVS, CDR2 FNYEAQ.

The TCR was taken from an adult with mismatch repair-deficient cancer. The gene calls are TRBV7-6 and TRBJ1-5, with D maybe TRBD1 (5 bases). Sequencing used peripheral blood, obtained 2 weeks after starting pembrolizumab. The CDR3 DNA reads TGTGCCAGCAGCTTAGTTGGAGGGGATGGGCAGCCCCAGCATTTT. As protein: CASSLVGGDGQPQHF.